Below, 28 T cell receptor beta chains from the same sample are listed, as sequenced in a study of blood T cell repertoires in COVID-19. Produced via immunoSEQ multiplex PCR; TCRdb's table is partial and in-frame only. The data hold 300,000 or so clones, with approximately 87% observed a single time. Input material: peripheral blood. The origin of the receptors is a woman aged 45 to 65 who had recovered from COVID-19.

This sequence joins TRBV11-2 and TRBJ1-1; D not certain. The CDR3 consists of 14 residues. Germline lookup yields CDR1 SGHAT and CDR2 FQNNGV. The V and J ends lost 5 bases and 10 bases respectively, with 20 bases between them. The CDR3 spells CASSPALSGVVAFF. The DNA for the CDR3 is TGTGCCAGCAGCCCCGCCCTAAGTGGTGTTGTAGCTTTCTTT.

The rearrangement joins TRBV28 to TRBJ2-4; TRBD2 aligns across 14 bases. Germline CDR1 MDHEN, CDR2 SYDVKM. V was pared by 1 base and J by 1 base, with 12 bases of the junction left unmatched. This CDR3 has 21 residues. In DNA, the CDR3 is TGTGCCAGCAGTTTATTCCCGACTAGCGGGAGGGCCTGGTCGGCCAAAAACATTCAGTACTTC. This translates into CASSLFPTSGRAWSAKNIQYF.

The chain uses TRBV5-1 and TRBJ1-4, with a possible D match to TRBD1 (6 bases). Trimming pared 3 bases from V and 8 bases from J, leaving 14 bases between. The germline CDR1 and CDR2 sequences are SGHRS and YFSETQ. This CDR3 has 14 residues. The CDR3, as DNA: TGCGCCAGCAGCTGGGGGCAGGGTAGAGAAAAACTGTTTTTT. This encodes CASSWGQGREKLFF. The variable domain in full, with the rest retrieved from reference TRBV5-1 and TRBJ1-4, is KAGVTQTPRYLIKTRGQQVTLSCSPISGHRSVSWYQQTPGQGLQFLFEYFSETQRNKGNFPGRFSGRQFSNSRSEMNVSTLELGDSALYLCASSWGQGREKLFFGSGTQLSVL.

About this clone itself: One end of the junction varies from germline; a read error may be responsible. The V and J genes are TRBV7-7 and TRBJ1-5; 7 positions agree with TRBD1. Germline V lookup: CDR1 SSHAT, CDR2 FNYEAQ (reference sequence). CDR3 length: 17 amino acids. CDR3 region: CASSPRDREDPNQPQHF. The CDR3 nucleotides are TGTGCTAGCAGCCCCCGGGACAGAGAAGACCCCAATCAGCCCCAGCATTTT.

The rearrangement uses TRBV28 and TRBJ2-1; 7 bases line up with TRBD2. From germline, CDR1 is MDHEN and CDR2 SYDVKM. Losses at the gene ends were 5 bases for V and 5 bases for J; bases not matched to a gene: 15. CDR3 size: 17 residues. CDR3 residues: CASSTRLAGRVNNEQFF. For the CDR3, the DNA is TGTGCCAGCAGTACCCGTTTAGCGGGTAGGGTTAACAATGAGCAGTTCTTC.

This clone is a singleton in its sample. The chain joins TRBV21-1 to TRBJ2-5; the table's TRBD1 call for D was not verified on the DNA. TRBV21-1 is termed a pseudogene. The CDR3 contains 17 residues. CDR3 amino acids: CASRKRRDRVHQETQYF. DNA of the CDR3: TGTGCCAGCAGGAAGAGAAGGGACAGGGTTCACCAAGAGACCCAGTACTTC.

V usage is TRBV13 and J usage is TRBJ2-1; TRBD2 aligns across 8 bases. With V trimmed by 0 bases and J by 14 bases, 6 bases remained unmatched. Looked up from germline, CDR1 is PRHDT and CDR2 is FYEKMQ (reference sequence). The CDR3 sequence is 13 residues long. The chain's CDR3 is CASSLGVSGRKFF. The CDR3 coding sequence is TGTGCCAGCAGCTTAGGGGTAAGCGGGAGAAAGTTCTTC.

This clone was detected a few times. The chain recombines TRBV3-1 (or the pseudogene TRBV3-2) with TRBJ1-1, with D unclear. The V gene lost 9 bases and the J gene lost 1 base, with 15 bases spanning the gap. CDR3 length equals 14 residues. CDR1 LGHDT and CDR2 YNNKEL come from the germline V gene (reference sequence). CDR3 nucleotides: TGTGCCAGTTCGGCGGGGTTACAGAACACTGAAGCTTTCTTT. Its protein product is CASSAGLQNTEAFF.

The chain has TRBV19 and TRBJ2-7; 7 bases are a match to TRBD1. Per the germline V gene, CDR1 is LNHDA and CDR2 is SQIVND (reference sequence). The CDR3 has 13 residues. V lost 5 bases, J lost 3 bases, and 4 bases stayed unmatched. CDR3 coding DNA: TGTGCCAGTAGTGTGGGGGACAGCTACGAGCAGTACTTC. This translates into CASSVGDSYEQYF.

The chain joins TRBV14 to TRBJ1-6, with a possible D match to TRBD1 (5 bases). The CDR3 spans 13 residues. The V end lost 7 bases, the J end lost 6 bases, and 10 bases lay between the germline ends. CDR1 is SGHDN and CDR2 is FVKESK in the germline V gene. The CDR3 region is CASTRDFNSPLHF. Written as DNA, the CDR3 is TGTGCCAGCACCCGGGACTTTAATTCACCCCTCCACTTT.

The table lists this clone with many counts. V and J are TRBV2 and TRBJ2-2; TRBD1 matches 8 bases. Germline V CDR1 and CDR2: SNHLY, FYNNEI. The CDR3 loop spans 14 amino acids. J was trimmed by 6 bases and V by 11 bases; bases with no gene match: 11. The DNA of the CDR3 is TGTGCCGGGAGAGGGACAGGAGGATCCGGGGAGCTGTTTTTT. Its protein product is CAGRGTGGSGELFF.

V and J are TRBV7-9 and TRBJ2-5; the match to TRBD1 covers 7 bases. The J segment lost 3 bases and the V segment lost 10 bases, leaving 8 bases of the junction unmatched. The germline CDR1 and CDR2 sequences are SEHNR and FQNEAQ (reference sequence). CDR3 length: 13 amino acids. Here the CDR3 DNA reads TGTGCCATCATAGCAACAGGGGAAGAGACCCAGTACTTC. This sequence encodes CAIIATGEETQYF.

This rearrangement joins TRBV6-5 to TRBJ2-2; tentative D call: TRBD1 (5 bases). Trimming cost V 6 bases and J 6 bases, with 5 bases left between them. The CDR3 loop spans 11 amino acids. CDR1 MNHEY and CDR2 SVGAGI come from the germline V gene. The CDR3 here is CASRGPGELFF. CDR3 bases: TGTGCCAGCAGGGGGCCCGGGGAGCTGTTTTTT.

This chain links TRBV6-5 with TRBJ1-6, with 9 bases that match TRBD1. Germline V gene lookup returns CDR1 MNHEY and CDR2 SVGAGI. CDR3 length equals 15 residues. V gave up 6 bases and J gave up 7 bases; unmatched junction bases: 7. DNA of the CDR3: TGTGCCAGCAGCAGACAGGGGGACAAGAATTCACCCCTCCACTTT. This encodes CASSRQGDKNSPLHF.

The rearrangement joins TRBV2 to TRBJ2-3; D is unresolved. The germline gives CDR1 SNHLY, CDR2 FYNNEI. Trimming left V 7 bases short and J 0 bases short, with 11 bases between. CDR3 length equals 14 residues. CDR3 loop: CASMLYSSTDTQYF. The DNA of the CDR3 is TGTGCCAGCATGTTATATTCTAGCACAGATACGCAGTATTTT.

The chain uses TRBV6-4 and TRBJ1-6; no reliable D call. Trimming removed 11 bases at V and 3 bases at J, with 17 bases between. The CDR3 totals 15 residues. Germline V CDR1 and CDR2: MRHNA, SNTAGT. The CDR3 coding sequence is TGTGCCGCCCGAAGTCGGTTTTTCTATAATTCACCCCTCCACTTT. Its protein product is CAARSRFFYNSPLHF.

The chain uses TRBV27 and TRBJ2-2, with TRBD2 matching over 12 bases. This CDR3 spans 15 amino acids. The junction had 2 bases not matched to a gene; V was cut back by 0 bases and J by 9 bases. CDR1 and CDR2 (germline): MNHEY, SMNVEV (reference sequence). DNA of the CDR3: TGTGCCAGCAGTTTATCACTAGCGGGGGGCCGGGAGCTGTTTTTT. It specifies CASSLSLAGGRELFF.

CDR3 in DNA: TGTGCCAGCAGCTTTAGCAGGGTCGGTTCTGAAGCTTTCTTT. This gives the protein CASSFSRVGSEAFF. V is TRBV5-5 and J is TRBJ1-1; D is possibly TRBD1 (5 bases). There are 14 residues in the CDR3. Deletions cut 2 bases from V and 6 bases from J, with 14 bases between. Germline loops: CDR1 SGHKS, CDR2 YYEKEE (reference sequence). The complete variable domain, with remaining parts taken from reference TRBV5-5 and TRBJ1-1, reads DAGVTQSPTHLIKTRGQQVTLRCSPISGHKSVSWYQQVLGQGPQFIFQYYEKEERGRGNFPDRFSARQFPNYSSELNVNALLLGDSALYLCASSFSRVGSEAFFGQGTRLTVV.

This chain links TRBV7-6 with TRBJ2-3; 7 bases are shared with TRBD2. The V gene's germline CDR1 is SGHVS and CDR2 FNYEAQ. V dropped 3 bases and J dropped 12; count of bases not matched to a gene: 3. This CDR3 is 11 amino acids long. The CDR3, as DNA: TGTGCCAGCAGCTTGGGACTATCTCAGTATTTT. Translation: CASSLGLSQYF.

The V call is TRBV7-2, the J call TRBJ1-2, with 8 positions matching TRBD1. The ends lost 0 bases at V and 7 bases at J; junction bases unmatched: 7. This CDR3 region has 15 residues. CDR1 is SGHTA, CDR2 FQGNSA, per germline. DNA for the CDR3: TGTGCCAGCAGCTTAGCGAGTCAGGGGGCTGGTGGCTACACCTTC. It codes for CASSLASQGAGGYTF.

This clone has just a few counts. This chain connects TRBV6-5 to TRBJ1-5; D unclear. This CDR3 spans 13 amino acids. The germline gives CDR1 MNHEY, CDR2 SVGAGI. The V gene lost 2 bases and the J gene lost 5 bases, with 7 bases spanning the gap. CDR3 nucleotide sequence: TGTGCCAGCAGTTACCCAGGATATCAGCCCCAGCATTTT. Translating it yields CASSYPGYQPQHF.

The DNA of the CDR3 is TGCAGCGTTGACTCCCTCCGTGGCGGGGGTCGGATAGGGGGCTACACCTTC. Translation: CSVDSLRGGGRIGGYTF. The gene calls are TRBV29-1 and TRBJ1-2, with D maybe TRBD1 (5 bases). The germline gives CDR1 SQVTM, CDR2 ANQGSEA. The CDR3 runs to 17 residues. V shed 3 bases and J shed 8 bases, with 28 bases lying between them.

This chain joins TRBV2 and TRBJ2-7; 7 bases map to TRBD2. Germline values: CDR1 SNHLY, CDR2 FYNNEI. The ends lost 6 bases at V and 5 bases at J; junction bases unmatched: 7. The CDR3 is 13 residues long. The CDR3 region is CASRVGEGNEQYF. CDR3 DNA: TGTGCCAGCAGGGTAGGGGAGGGCAACGAGCAGTACTTC.

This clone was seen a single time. The CDR3 is CASSVAEVDNQPQHF. CDR3 DNA: TGTGCCAGCAGTGTGGCGGAGGTTGACAATCAGCCCCAGCATTTT. The rearrangement joins TRBV2 to TRBJ1-5; D is ambiguous. Germline V CDR1 and CDR2: SNHLY, FYNNEI. The V end was cut by 4 bases, the J end by 3 bases, with 13 bases between. The CDR3 has 15 residues.

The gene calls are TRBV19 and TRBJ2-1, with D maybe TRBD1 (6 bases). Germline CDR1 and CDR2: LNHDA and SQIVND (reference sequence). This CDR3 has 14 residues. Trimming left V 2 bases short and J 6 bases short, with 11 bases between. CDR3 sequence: CASSIRAGANEQFF. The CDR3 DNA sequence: TGTGCCAGTAGTATAAGGGCAGGGGCCAATGAGCAGTTCTTC.

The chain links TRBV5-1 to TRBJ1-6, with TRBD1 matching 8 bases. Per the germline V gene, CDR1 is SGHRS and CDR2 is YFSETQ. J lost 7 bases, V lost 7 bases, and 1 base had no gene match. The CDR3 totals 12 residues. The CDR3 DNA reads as TGCGCCAGCCGACAGGGGAATTCACCCCTCCACTTT. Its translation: CASRQGNSPLHF.

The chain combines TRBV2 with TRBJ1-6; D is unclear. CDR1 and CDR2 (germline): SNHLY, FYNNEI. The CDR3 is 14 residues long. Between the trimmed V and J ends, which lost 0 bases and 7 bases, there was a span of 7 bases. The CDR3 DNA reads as TGTGCCAGCAGTGAAGCCCTCGGGAATTCACCCCTCCACTTT. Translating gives CASSEALGNSPLHF.

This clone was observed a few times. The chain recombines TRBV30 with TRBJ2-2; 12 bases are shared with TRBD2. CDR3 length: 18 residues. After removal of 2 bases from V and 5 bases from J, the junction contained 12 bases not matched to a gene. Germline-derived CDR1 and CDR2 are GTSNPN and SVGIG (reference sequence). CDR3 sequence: CAWSSWTSGDRRTGELFF. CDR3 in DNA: TGTGCCTGGAGTTCATGGACTAGCGGGGATCGAAGGACCGGGGAGCTGTTTTTT. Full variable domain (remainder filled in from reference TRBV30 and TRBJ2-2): SQTIHQWPATLVQPVGSPLSLECTVEGTSNPNLYWYRQAAGRGLQLLFYSVGIGQISSEVPQNLSASRPQDRQFILSSKKLLLSDSGFYLCAWSSWTSGDRRTGELFFGEGSRLTVL.